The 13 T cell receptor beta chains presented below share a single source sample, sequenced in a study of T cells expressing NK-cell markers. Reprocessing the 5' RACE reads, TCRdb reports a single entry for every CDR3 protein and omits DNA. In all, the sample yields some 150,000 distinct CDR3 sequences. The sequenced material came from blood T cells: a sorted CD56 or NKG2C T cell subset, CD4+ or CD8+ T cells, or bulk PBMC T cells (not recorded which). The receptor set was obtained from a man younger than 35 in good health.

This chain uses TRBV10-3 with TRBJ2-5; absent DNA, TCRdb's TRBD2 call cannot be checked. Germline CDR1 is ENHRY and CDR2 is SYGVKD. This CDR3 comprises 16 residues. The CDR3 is CAISAGGLAGRETQYF.

The CDR3 region is CSATGVNTGELFF. The gene calls are TRBV29-1 and TRBJ2-2; TCRdb names TRBD1, which stays unverified in the absence of DNA. CDR1 is SQVTM and CDR2 is ANQGSEA in the germline V gene. CDR3 length equals 13 residues.

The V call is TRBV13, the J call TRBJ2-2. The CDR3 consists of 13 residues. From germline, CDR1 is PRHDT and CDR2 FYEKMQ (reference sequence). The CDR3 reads CASSSLRAGELFF.

The CDR3 here is CASGRGASYEQYF. The chain is built from TRBV5-6 and TRBJ2-7; the TCRdb D gene call, TRBD1, has no DNA to confirm it. Germline CDR1 reads SGHDT; CDR2 reads YYEEEE. The CDR3 is made up of 13 amino acids. Using reference TRBV5-6 and TRBJ2-7 for the parts outside the CDR3, the full variable domain is DAGVTQSPTHLIKTRGQQVTLRCSPKSGHDTVSWYQQALGQGPQFIFQYYEEEERQRGNFPDRFSGHQFPNYSSELNVNALLLGDSALYLCASGRGASYEQYFGPGTRLTVT.

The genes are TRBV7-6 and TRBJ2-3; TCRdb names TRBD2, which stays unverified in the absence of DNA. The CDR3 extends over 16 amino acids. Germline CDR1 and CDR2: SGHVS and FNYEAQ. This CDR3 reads CASSPSRGGYTDTQYF.

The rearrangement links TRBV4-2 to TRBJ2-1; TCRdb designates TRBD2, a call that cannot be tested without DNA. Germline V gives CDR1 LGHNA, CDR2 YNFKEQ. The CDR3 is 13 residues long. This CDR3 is CASSPGLASEQFF.

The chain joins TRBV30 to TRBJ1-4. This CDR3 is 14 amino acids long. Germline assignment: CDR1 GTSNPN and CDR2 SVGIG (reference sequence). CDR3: CAWRLGIGDEKLFF.

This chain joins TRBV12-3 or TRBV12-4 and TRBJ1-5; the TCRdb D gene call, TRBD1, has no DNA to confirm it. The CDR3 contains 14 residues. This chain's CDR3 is CASSLGQGNQPQHF.

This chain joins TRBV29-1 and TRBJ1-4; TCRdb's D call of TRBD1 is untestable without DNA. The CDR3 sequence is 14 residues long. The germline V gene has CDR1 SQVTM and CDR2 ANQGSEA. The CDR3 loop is CSVEKWSGNEKLFF.

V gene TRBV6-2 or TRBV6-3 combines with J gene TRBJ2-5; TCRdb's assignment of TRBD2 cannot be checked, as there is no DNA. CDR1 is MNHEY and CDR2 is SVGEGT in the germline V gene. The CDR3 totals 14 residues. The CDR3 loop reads CASSRTLEQETQYF.

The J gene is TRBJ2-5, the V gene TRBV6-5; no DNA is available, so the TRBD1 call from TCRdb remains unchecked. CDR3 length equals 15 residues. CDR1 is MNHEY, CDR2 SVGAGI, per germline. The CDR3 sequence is CASSYSGTDQETQYF.

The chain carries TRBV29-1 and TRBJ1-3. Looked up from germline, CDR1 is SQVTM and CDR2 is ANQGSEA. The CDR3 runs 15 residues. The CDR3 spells CSVEDRFHSGNTIYF.

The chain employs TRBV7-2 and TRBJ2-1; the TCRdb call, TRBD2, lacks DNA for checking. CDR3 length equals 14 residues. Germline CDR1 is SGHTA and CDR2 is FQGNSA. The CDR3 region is CASAIGGGRNEQFF. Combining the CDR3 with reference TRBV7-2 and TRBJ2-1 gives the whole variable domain GAGVSQSPSNKVTEKGKDVELRCDPISGHTALYWYRQSLGQGLEFLIYFQGNSAPDKSGLPSDRFSAERTGGSVSTLTIQRTQQEDSAVYLCASAIGGGRNEQFFGPGTRLTVL.